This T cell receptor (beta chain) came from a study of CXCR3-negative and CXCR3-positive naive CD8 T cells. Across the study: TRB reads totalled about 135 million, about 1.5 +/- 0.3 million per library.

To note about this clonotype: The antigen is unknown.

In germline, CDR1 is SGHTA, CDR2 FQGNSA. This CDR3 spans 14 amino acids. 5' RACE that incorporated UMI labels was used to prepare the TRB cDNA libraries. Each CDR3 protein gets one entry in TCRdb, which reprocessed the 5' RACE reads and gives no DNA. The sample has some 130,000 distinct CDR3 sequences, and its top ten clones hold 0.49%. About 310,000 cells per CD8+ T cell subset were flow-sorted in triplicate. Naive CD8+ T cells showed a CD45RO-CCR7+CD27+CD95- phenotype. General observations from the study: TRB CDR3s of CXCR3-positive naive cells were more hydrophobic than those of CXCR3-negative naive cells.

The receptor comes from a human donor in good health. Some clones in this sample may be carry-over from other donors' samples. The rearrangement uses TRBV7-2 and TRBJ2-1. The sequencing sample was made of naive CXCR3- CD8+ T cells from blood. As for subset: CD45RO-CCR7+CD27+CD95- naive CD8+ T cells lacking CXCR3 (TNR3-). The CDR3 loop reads CASSFELGYNEQFF.